This T cell receptor beta chain was found in a study of low-dose radiotherapy and immunotherapy resistance in tumors. About the study: Cohort 2, a group dosed every two weeks at 1 Gy per fraction, received 13 Gy in total over 26 weeks. For four cycles from cycle 1 day 1, patients took 300 mg oral aspirin daily.

The TCRs were subjected to amplification over approximately 19 PCR cycles employing a constant-region primer in conjunction with a V-primer adapter. TCRdb re-derived calls from the reads in MiXCR, one entry per CDR3 protein. The profile shows 40,000 to 65,000 distinct CDR3 sequences, around 33% of them singletons. CDR1 is MNHGY, CDR2 SAAAGT, per germline. The V end was cut by 8 bases, the J end by 2 bases, with 13 bases between. CDR3 length: 14 residues. Time point described: after trial treatment. The sample's treatment: LDRT plus nivolumab, ipilimumab, low-dose cyclophosphamide and aspirin (RACIN trial).

The sequence was obtained from a male donor with rectosigmoid adenocarcinoma. Specimen: PBMCs, collected after low-dose radiotherapy plus immunotherapy. The chain joins TRBV6-8 to TRBJ2-1; D could derive from TRBD1 or TRBD2 (5 bases each). The CDR3 region has the DNA TGTGCCAGCGGACCCTCGGGACCCTACAATGAGCAGTTCTTC. This codes for CASGPSGPYNEQFF.